The 21 T cell receptor beta chains presented below share a single source sample, sequenced in a study of CD8+ T cells in alopecia areata. cDNA prepared by RNA extraction and subsequent reverse transcription served as the template for sequencing. Sequenced by immunoSEQ multiplex PCR; TCRdb stores in-frame clones only, minus some. This sample has 150,000 to 180,000 clones, with 45% to 55% found just once. The sample was CD8+ T cells sorted from blood, taken at week 0. The receptor set was obtained from a human donor with alopecia areata.

V gene TRBV7-9 combines with J gene TRBJ2-7, with TRBD2 identical over 7 bases. Per germline, CDR1 SEHNR and CDR2 FQNEAQ (reference sequence). J lost 2 bases, V lost 6 bases, and 13 bases had no gene match. There are 16 residues in the CDR3. Written as DNA, the CDR3 is TGTGCCAGCAGTTCTACCCGGGGGGAAGGGGCCTACGAGCAGTACTTC. It encodes CASSSTRGEGAYEQYF.

This clone was detected a few times. V usage is TRBV14 and J usage is TRBJ2-2; D remains unclear. The CDR3 contains 16 residues. With 3 bases removed from V and 4 bases from J, the gap between germline ends came to 15 bases. CDR1 and CDR2 (germline): SGHDN, FVKESK. CDR3 nucleotide sequence: TGTGCCAGCAGCCAGTATCGGGTTGAAGGCACCGGGGAGCTGTTTTTT. Translated: CASSQYRVEGTGELFF.

This clone came up a few times. The CDR3: CAWSSSSGAEQYF. CDR3 bases: TGTGCCTGGAGTTCCTCGTCAGGGGCCGAGCAGTACTTC. The rearrangement uses TRBV30 and TRBJ2-7, with D perhaps TRBD1 (6 bases). The CDR3 has 13 residues. Deletions cut 2 bases from V and 6 bases from J, with 14 bases between. The germline V gene has CDR1 GTSNPN and CDR2 SVGIG (reference sequence). The whole variable domain, remainder taken from reference TRBV30 and TRBJ2-7, is SQTIHQWPATLVQPVGSPLSLECTVEGTSNPNLYWYRQAAGRGLQLLFYSVGIGQISSEVPQNLSASRPQDRQFILSSKKLLLSDSGFYLCAWSSSSGAEQYFGPGTRLTVT.

The CDR3: CASSLSPNTEAFF. The CDR3 bases are TGTGCCAGTAGTCTATCACCGAACACTGAAGCTTTCTTT. The chain employs TRBV19 and TRBJ1-1; D not resolved. The ends were cut back, 5 bases at V and 1 base at J, with 8 bases in the middle. The CDR3 extends over 13 amino acids. The V gene's germline CDR1 is LNHDA and CDR2 SQIVND (reference sequence).

The chain joins TRBV9 to TRBJ1-1, with D perhaps matching TRBD1 (6 bases). Trimming removed 6 bases at V and 1 base at J, with 13 bases between. Germline V gene lookup returns CDR1 SGDLS and CDR2 YYNGEE. CDR3 size: 14 residues. CDR3 residues: CASTADSENTEAFF. The CDR3, as DNA: TGTGCCAGCACGGCGGACAGTGAGAACACTGAAGCTTTCTTT.

V gene TRBV9 combines with J gene TRBJ2-6, with 7 bases matching TRBD1. The germline V gene encodes CDR1 SGDLS and CDR2 YYNGEE. The CDR3 consists of 16 residues. V gave up 5 bases and J gave up 0 bases; unmatched junction bases: 5. In nucleotides, the CDR3 is TGTGCCAGCAGTGCCGGGACAGCCTCTGGGGCCAACGTCCTGACTTTC. Translation gives CASSAGTASGANVLTF.

The chain employs TRBV29-1 and TRBJ2-7; no clear D gene. The germline V gene has CDR1 SQVTM and CDR2 ANQGSEA. V lost 2 bases and J lost 0, with 2 bases in between. CDR3 length: 11 residues. CDR3 sequence reads: CSVETSYEQYF. The CDR3 bases are TGCAGCGTTGAAACCTCCTACGAGCAGTACTTC.

This clone was seen only once. As DNA, the CDR3 is TGTGCCAGCAATCCGGCGGCTGGGGGACTAGCTGAGAATGAGCAGTTCTTC. It is translated as CASNPAAGGLAENEQFF. The chain joins TRBV27 to TRBJ2-1; TRBD2 agrees at 9 bases. The germline CDR1 and CDR2 sequences are MNHEY and SMNVEV (reference sequence). Unmatched junction bases numbered 17, after V lost 7 bases and J lost 7 bases. The CDR3 has 17 amino acids.

Only a few counts were recorded for this clone. This CDR3 is also generated by other DNA sequences in the sample. The rearrangement joins TRBV7-9 to TRBJ1-6, with D perhaps TRBD1 (6 bases). From germline, CDR1 is SEHNR and CDR2 FQNEAQ (reference sequence). V lost 5 bases and J lost 11, with 13 bases in between. The CDR3 sequence is 13 residues long. The CDR3 DNA reads TGTGCCAGCAGCCCAGGGGTTCTGGCACCCCTCCACTTT. Encoded protein: CASSPGVLAPLHF.

The chain carries TRBV2 and TRBJ2-5; unclear D gene. The germline gives CDR1 SNHLY, CDR2 FYNNEI. Trimming stripped 8 bases from V and 1 base from J, with 2 bases between. This CDR3 has 10 residues. The CDR3 DNA follows: TGTGCCAGCGGCCAAGAGACCCAGTACTTC. Protein product: CASGQETQYF.

The chain has TRBV5-4 and TRBJ2-6, with TRBD1 identical over 9 bases. CDR1 and CDR2 (germline): SGHNT, YYREEE (reference sequence). The CDR3 covers 19 residues. Losses at the gene ends were 3 bases for V and 0 bases for J; bases not matched to a gene: 10. The CDR3 DNA is TGTGCCAGCAGCTCGGGGCAAACAGGGGGCGCCTCTGGGGCCAACGTCCTGACTTTC. Its protein is CASSSGQTGGASGANVLTF.

This clone occurred a few times. The V call is TRBV23-1, the J call TRBJ1-2; possible D gene TRBD1, 6 bases. TRBV23-1 is given ORF status, its function remaining uncertain. V was clipped by 10 bases and J by 5 bases, with 26 bases between them. This CDR3 has 16 amino acids. CDR3 loop: CATEGEGASLLYGYTF. As DNA, the CDR3 is TGCGCCACTGAGGGGGAGGGAGCGTCGCTTCTATATGGCTACACCTTC.

The V and J genes are TRBV30 and TRBJ1-1; possible D gene TRBD1, 6 bases. Germline loops: CDR1 GTSNPN, CDR2 SVGIG (reference sequence). This CDR3 has 12 amino acids. V was shortened by 4 bases and J by 3 bases, with 9 bases between the two germline ends. Written as DNA, the CDR3 is TGTGCCTGGAAGGGGGTAGACACTGAAGCTTTCTTT. Amino acid sequence: CAWKGVDTEAFF.

The chain has TRBV4-3 and TRBJ2-7; D not resolved. This CDR3 contains 14 residues. Between the trimmed V and J ends, which lost 0 bases and 5 bases, there was a span of 11 bases. The germline V gene has CDR1 LGHNA and CDR2 YSLEER. CDR3 DNA sequence: TGCGCCAGCAGCCAAGACCCAAGCAGGAACGAGCAGTACTTC. It specifies CASSQDPSRNEQYF.

V usage is TRBV5-6 and J usage is TRBJ2-1; D call uncertain. The V gene's germline CDR1 is SGHDT and CDR2 YYEEEE. CDR3 length equals 16 residues. The V gene lost 0 bases and the J gene lost 4 bases, with 14 bases spanning the gap. DNA for the CDR3: TGTGCCAGCAGCTTGGTCTCCTTAACACATTACAATGAGCAGTTCTTC. This encodes CASSLVSLTHYNEQFF.

The genes are TRBV4-3 and TRBJ2-1; D is perhaps TRBD2 (5 bases). The CDR3 extends over 14 amino acids. From germline, CDR1 is LGHNA and CDR2 YSLEER. The V and J ends lost 0 bases and 2 bases respectively, with 5 bases between them. The CDR3 region has the DNA TGCGCCAGCAGCCAAGAGACTACCTACAATGAGCAGTTCTTC. Protein: CASSQETTYNEQFF.

J is TRBJ2-6 and V is TRBV7-8, with 9 bases identical to TRBD1. V gave up 5 bases and J gave up 0 bases; unmatched junction bases: 8. CDR3 length: 18 residues. CDR1 SGHVS and CDR2 FQNEAQ come from the germline V gene. The CDR3 DNA reads TGTGCCAGCAGCCTCCCGGGACAGGGAAGCTCTGGGGCCAACGTCCTGACTTTC. Translation: CASSLPGQGSSGANVLTF.

The CDR3 sequence: CASSLQGTNYGYTF. The CDR3 DNA sequence: TGTGCCAGCAGTCTCCAGGGGACGAACTATGGCTACACCTTC. The V call is TRBV27, the J call TRBJ1-2; the D gene is possibly TRBD1 (6 bases). This CDR3 is built from 14 residues. Germline V CDR1 and CDR2: MNHEY, SMNVEV (reference sequence). The V and J ends lost 5 bases and 2 bases respectively, with 12 bases between them.

This clone has more than one count but fewer than ten. This chain connects TRBV14 to TRBJ1-5; D call uncertain. The CDR3 extends over 12 amino acids. The germline V gene has CDR1 SGHDN and CDR2 FVKESK. Trimming left V 3 bases short and J 3 bases short, with 3 bases between. The CDR3 here is CASSHNNQPQHF. In DNA form, the CDR3 reads TGTGCCAGCAGCCATAACAATCAGCCCCAGCATTTT.

The chain has TRBV6-5 and TRBJ1-1; 9 nucleotides align to TRBD1. The V segment lost 6 bases and the J segment 7 bases; nucleotides outside the gene matches: 9. This CDR3 is 14 amino acids long. CDR1 and CDR2 from the germline V gene are MNHEY and SVGAGI. CDR3 bases: TGTGCCAGCAGATCGGGACAGGGACAGAGTGAAGCTTTCTTT. Amino acid sequence: CASRSGQGQSEAFF.

The chain links TRBV5-1 to TRBJ1-2, with D possibly matching TRBD1 (6 bases). Germline CDR1 and CDR2: SGHRS and YFSETQ. The CDR3 runs 12 residues. V was shortened by 3 bases and J by 4 bases, with 7 bases between the two germline ends. The CDR3 DNA is TGCGCCAGCAGCTCGGACAGCTATGGCTACACCTTC. As protein: CASSSDSYGYTF.